What follows describes a single T cell receptor beta chain. Its specificity is not known. This sample is drawn from a study of T cells after posttransplantation cyclophosphamide. Study-level results: TRB clonality was highly associated with recipient CMV seropositivity and reactivation.

Profiled with immunoSEQ multiplex PCR; TCRdb holds only in-frame clones, not every one. The repertoire consists of 23,000 or so clones, none detected only once. V was clipped by 2 bases and J by 0 bases, with 11 bases between them. The CDR3 sequence is 17 residues long. The V gene's germline CDR1 is MDHEN and CDR2 SYDVKM. The chain carries TRBV28 and TRBJ1-6; possibly TRBD1 for D (5 bases). The sequencing sample was made of PBMCs. This sequence originates from a woman aged 55-69 years in good health, CMV-negative, and a related stem cell transplant donor. The CDR3 coding sequence is TGTGCCAGCAGTTTAGTCGGGGGGAGCTCCTATAATTCACCCCTCCACTTT. Translated: CASSLVGGSSYNSPLHF.